This T cell receptor beta chain was observed in a study of blood T cells in healthy people across ages (dated by TCRdb to the mid-2010s). In terms of the full investigation: Template switching captured roughly one uniquely barcoded TCR beta cDNA molecule per two T cells in model experiments. The study measured age-related changes in TCR beta repertoire diversity using deep sequencing normalized with unique cDNA molecular identifiers. The donors were split into four age groups: young (average around 17 years), middle-aged (around 37), aged (over 55) and long-lived (roughly 77). Donors of different ages were randomly distributed across sequencing lanes to avoid experimental bias. For two donors (one aged 18 to 29 and one aged 80 or older), the study analyzed two additional independent replicas of 1 million unique cDNA reads from the same blood draw.

This clonotype was seen a few times. The clone's antigen remains unknown. No base qualities exist here, and no much larger clone lies one base off it. Reading from cysteine to phenylalanine, the CDR3 counts 14 amino acids. Kept here is only the CDR3 DNA, which spans 42 bases and is read in frame from base 1. Reading the germline V gene gives CDR1 ENHRY and CDR2 SYGVKD. V and J are truncated by 5 bases and 5 bases respectively, leaving an intervening sequence of 13 bases. The donors were 40 or so Caucasian individuals from Russia, aged roughly 6 to 100 years, who were systemically healthy. Roughly 9 milliliters of peripheral blood were drawn from each donor into EDTA-treated Vacutainer tubes. Ficoll-Paque density-gradient centrifugation was used to isolate PBMCs, with at least 6 million per sample. Total RNA, at least 5 micrograms per sample, was extracted from PBMCs with Trizol reagent. The percentages of naive CD45RAhigh/CD27high T cells were determined by flow cytometry on a PBMC aliquot from every donor.

Receptors were amplified or captured by 5' RACE. Reads for this sample came from an Illumina HiSeq 2500. A second PCR of about 7 to 12 cycles was run with a J-beta primer mix and a sample-barcoded 5' primer. Each TCR beta cDNA molecule received a unique molecular identifier from a template-switch 5' adaptor carrying 12 random nucleotides. Each sample yielded at least 2.5 million CDR3-containing paired-end reads. All of the RNA was converted into first-strand cDNA using the Mint cDNA synthesis kit, with a TRBC-specific oligonucleotide serving as the primer. Following uracil-DNA glycosylase treatment, a first 18-cycle PCR with universal primers M1SS and BC2_uni_R was performed on all cDNA. Regarding the original processing steps: For normalization, 1 million high-quality reads were randomly selected from each sample, with every read carrying a distinct molecular identifier. Instead of being binned into consensus sequences, reads that shared molecular identifiers were thrown out. CDR3 identification, clonotype clustering and error correction used MiTCR with a Q25 quality threshold and the strictest error-elimination algorithm. Lower-bound total TCR beta diversity was estimated with a nonparametric unseen species model using Euler transformation. TCRdb redid the processing of the public reads, applying fastp at Q25 and MiXCR, and retained in-frame beta chains. Each record represents a unique CDR3 protein, reported with the most common genes and DNA among its rows. The V and J calls were determined by TCRdb, not by the authors. Within this sample are about 680,000 distinct CDR3 sequences, with over 45% of them counted one time only. Roughly 34% of the sample is held by the ten biggest clonotypes.

General findings and caveats noted by the study authors: Compared with the aged group, the long-lived group had more naive CD4+ T cells, fewer expanded clones and increased TCR diversity, a pattern suggesting age selection. Estimates of total diversity based on one million sequenced T cells were regarded as lower bounds and as underestimates. The percentage of naive T cells measured by flow cytometry correlated strongly with observed TCR beta diversity. As age increased, observed TCR beta diversity per million T cells dropped in a roughly linear way, and a significant reduction was already evident by age 40. The CMV infection status of donors was not known, potentially confounding age-related changes in expanded clonotypes. Because profiling used bulk unsorted PBMCs, naive and antigen-experienced compartments could not be compared conclusively.

The clonotype comes from a woman aged 60-75 years in good health. The sequenced sample consisted of blood. Rearrangement joined TRBV10-3 to TRBJ2-1; no D segment can be confidently identified. Here is the DNA: TGTGCCATCAGTCCTGGACCAGGTAACAATGAGCAGTTCTTC. This sequence encodes CAISPGPGNNEQFF.